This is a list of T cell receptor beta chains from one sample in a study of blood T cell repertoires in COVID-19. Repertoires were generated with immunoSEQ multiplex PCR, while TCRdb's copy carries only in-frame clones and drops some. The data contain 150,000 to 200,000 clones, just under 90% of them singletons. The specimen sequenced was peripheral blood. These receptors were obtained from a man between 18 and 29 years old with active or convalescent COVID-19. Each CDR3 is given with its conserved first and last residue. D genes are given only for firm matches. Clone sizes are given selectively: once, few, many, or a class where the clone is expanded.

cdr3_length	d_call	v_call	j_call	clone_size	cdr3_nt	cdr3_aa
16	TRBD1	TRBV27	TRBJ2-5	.	TGTGCCAGCAGTCCCACTTACAGGGGGAGTTTAGAGACCCAGTACTTC	CASSPTYRGSLETQYF
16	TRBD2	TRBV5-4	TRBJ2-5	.	TGTGCCAGCAGCTTCCCGGGACTAGCAAGGGAAGAGACCCAGTACTTC	CASSFPGLAREETQYF
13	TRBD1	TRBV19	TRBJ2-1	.	TGTGCCAGTCGACAGGGGGCTATCAATGAGCAGTTCTTC	CASRQGAINEQFF
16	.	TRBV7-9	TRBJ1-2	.	TGTGCCAGCAGCTTAGTATTGGACACGCTCAACTATGGCTACACCTTC	CASSLVLDTLNYGYTF
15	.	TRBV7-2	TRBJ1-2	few	TGTGCCAGCAGCTTATCGGTACAGGAAAACTATGGCTACACCTTC	CASSLSVQENYGYTF
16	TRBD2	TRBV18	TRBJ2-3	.	TGTGCCAGCTCACCACGCAGCGGGAGTAAGTCAGATACGCAGTATTTT	CASSPRSGSKSDTQYF
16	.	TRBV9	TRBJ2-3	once	TGTGCCAGCAGCCCCCGAGGAAGCGGCAACACAGATACGCAGTATTTT	CASSPRGSGNTDTQYF
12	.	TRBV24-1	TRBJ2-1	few	TGTGCCACCAGTGACTGGCGGGCGGAGCAGTTCTTC	CATSDWRAEQFF
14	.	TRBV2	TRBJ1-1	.	TGTGCCAGCACCGGAGGACGGATGAACACTGAAGCTTTCTTT	CASTGGRMNTEAFF
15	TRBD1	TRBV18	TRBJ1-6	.	TGTGCCAGCTCACCGGACAGGGCAACTAATTCACCCCTCCACTTT	CASSPDRATNSPLHF
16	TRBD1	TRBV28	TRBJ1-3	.	TGTGCCAGCAGTACTCCCGGGACAGGGTATGGAAACACCATATATTTT	CASSTPGTGYGNTIYF
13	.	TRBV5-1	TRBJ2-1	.	TGCGCCAGCAGCCGGGTACTAAACAATGAGCAGTTCTTC	CASSRVLNNEQFF
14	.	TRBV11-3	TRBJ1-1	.	TGTGCCAGCAGCGGACACAGGGTCGCCACTGAAGCTTTCTTT	CASSGHRVATEAFF
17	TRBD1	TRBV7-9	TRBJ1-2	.	TGTGCCAGCAGCTCGATCGAGACCCGATACAGGGGGTATGGCTACACCTTC	CASSSIETRYRGYGYTF
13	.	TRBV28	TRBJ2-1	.	TGTGCCAGCAACGGACCTGGACACGATGAGCAGTTCTTC	CASNGPGHDEQFF
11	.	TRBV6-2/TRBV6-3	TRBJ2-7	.	TGTGCCAGCAGTAATATCTACGAGCAGTACTTC	CASSNIYEQYF